Each of the 4 T cell receptor beta chains below was sequenced from the same sample in a study of blood T cell repertoires in COVID-19. The assay was immunoSEQ multiplex PCR, and TCRdb's table has in-frame clones only and misses some. The sample consists of 200,000 or so clones, under 90% of them appearing once. What was sequenced was peripheral blood. Source of these receptors: a man in his fifties or sixties who had recovered from COVID-19.

The chain recombines TRBV11-3 with TRBJ2-7; 7 positions agree with TRBD1. J lost 6 bases, V lost 5 bases, and 10 bases had no gene match. CDR1 SGHNT and CDR2 YENEEA come from the germline V gene. This CDR3 is built from 14 residues. Here the CDR3 DNA reads TGTGCCAGCAGCCCCTCCCGGGACAGCACCGAGCAGTACTTC. This sequence encodes CASSPSRDSTEQYF.

This chain uses TRBV4-1 with TRBJ1-5; TRBD1 aligns across 8 bases. Germline V CDR1 and CDR2: MGHRA, YSYEKL. V dropped 6 bases and J dropped 0; count of bases not matched to a gene: 7. CDR3 length equals 16 residues. Written as DNA, the CDR3 is TGCGCCAGCAGGGACAGGGAAAGAAATAGCAATCAGCCCCAGCATTTT. This sequence encodes CASRDRERNSNQPQHF.

This chain joins TRBV18 and TRBJ2-5; no reliable D call. V lost 3 bases to trimming and J lost 5 bases, with 4 bases between them. The CDR3 contains 11 residues. Germline lookup yields CDR1 KGHSH and CDR2 LQKENI. CDR3 coding DNA: TGTGCCAGCTCACCCTCGGAGACCCAGTACTTC. Protein product: CASSPSETQYF. The full variable domain, with the rest looked up from reference TRBV18 and TRBJ2-5, is NAGVMQNPRHLVRRRGQEARLRCSPMKGHSHVYWYRQLPEEGLKFMVYLQKENIIDESGMPKERFSAEFPKEGPSILRIQQVVRGDSAAYFCASSPSETQYFGPGTRLLVL.

The rearrangement links TRBV27 to TRBJ2-1; TRBD1 matches 9 bases. CDR1 is MNHEY and CDR2 is SMNVEV in the germline V gene (reference sequence). The CDR3 covers 20 residues. Unmatched junction bases numbered 15, after V lost 1 base and J lost 2 bases. The CDR3 bases are TGTGCCAGCAGTTTATATAAACCGGGGCGACAGGGGGAAACCTACAATGAGCAGTTCTTC. It specifies CASSLYKPGRQGETYNEQFF.